Following are 5 T cell receptor beta chains from one sample sequenced in a study of beta chain features in type 1 diabetes. Expressed TCRB transcripts were sequenced because the entire RNA isolate underwent reverse transcription. Data came from immunoSEQ multiplex PCR; TCRdb stores just in-frame clones and leaves some out. The sample contains a few hundred thousand clones, about 9.3% of which appear only once. The sequenced sample consisted of naive CD4+ T cells from blood. These TCRs come from a woman aged 18 to 35 in good health.

The chain joins TRBV9 to TRBJ1-3; 8 positions match TRBD1. The germline V gene encodes CDR1 SGDLS and CDR2 YYNGEE. Unmatched junction bases numbered 7, after V lost 4 bases and J lost 4 bases. The CDR3 runs to 15 residues. The DNA of the CDR3 is TGTGCCAGCAGCAGACAGGGGCAGAGAGGAAACACCATATATTTT. Translated: CASSRQGQRGNTIYF.

The rearrangement uses TRBV12-5 and TRBJ2-2, with D perhaps matching TRBD2 (5 bases). The CDR3 covers 16 residues. V gave up 5 bases and J gave up 4 bases, with 17 bases separating them. Looked up from germline, CDR1 is LGHNT and CDR2 is FRNRAP. The CDR3 DNA reads as TGTGCTAGTGGTGCCCCGTCGGGGTACGGCACCGGGGAGCTGTTTTTT. It specifies CASGAPSGYGTGELFF.

This clone was observed a few times. The chain links TRBV11-2 to TRBJ2-1, with D perhaps TRBD1 (6 bases). CDR1 is SGHAT, CDR2 FQNNGV, per germline. This CDR3 region has 13 residues. V was trimmed by 5 bases and J by 9 bases, leaving 14 bases between them. The CDR3 loop is CASSPDRGGEQFF. The CDR3 nucleotides read TGTGCCAGCAGCCCCGACAGAGGGGGTGAGCAGTTCTTC.

This clone occurred a few times. V is TRBV12-5 and J is TRBJ2-2; 10 bases line up with TRBD2. From germline, CDR1 is LGHNT and CDR2 FRNRAP. The CDR3 has 16 residues. Unmatched junction bases numbered 7, after V lost 4 bases and J lost 5 bases. This chain's CDR3 is CASGSPGLASTGELFF. The CDR3 nucleotides are TGTGCTAGTGGTTCCCCGGGACTAGCGTCGACCGGGGAGCTGTTTTTT.

The J gene is TRBJ2-7, the V gene TRBV9; 14 nucleotides agree with TRBD2. After removal of 3 bases from V and 5 bases from J, the junction contained 10 bases not matched to a gene. The CDR3 loop spans 17 amino acids. CDR1 and CDR2 from the germline V gene are SGDLS and YYNGEE. Here the CDR3 reads CASSGGAGLAGVHEQYF. In DNA, the CDR3 is TGTGCCAGCAGCGGAGGGGCGGGACTAGCGGGAGTACACGAGCAGTACTTC.